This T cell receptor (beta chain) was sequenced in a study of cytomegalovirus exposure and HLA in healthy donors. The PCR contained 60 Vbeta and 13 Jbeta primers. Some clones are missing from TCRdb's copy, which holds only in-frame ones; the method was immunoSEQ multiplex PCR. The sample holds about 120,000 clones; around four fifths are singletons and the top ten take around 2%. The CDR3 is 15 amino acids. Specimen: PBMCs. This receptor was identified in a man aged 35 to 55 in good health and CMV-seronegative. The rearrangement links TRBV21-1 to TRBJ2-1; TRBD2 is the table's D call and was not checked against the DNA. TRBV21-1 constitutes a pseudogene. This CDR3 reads CASSPLGLAPGEQFF. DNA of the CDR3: TGTGCCAGCAGTCCACTCGGACTAGCTCCAGGTGAGCAGTTCTTC.